Shown below are 24 T cell receptor beta chains from a single sample sequenced in a study of CD8+ T cells in alopecia areata. It was cDNA, reverse transcribed from extracted RNA, that served as the sequencing template. TCRdb's copy holds only in-frame clones and misses some; the assay was immunoSEQ multiplex PCR. The repertoire holds approximately 140,000 clones, with 47% as singletons. Material: CD4+ T cells sorted from blood. These receptor sequences come from a human donor with alopecia areata.

The genes are TRBV4-1 and TRBJ1-2; D not certain. CDR1 is MGHRA, CDR2 YSYEKL, per germline. Trimming took off 0 bases at V and 8 bases at J, with 7 bases between the two ends. CDR3 length equals 12 residues. The CDR3 DNA follows: TGCGCCAGCAGCCAAGAGAGAGTGGGCTACACCTTC. It is translated as CASSQERVGYTF.

About this clone itself: Other nucleotide sequences from this sample produce the same CDR3. The V gene is TRBV7-9, the J gene TRBJ2-7; D is unclear. CDR3 length: 12 residues. From germline, CDR1 is SEHNR and CDR2 FQNEAQ (reference sequence). The ends were cut back, 4 bases at V and 1 base at J, with 5 bases in the middle. CDR3 DNA sequence: TGTGCCAGCAGCTCTTCGTCCTACGAGCAGTACTTC. It codes for CASSSSSYEQYF.

This clone has just a few counts. The chain carries TRBV28 and TRBJ2-2; D not certain. The ends were cut back, 11 bases at V and 0 bases at J, with 7 bases in the middle. Per the germline V gene, CDR1 is MDHEN and CDR2 is SYDVKM. The CDR3 consists of 12 residues. The CDR3 region is CAATSNTGELFF. The CDR3 DNA sequence: TGTGCCGCGACCTCGAACACCGGGGAGCTGTTTTTT.

This clone was seen more than once but under ten times. The V call is TRBV2, the J call TRBJ2-2; a weak D match, TRBD2 (6 bases). The germline V gene has CDR1 SNHLY and CDR2 FYNNEI. V shed 8 bases and J shed 5 bases, with 18 bases lying between them. The CDR3 has 15 amino acids. DNA of the CDR3: TGTGCCAGCCAAAGGGACTTCACGGGAACCGGGGAGCTGTTTTTT. It is translated as CASQRDFTGTGELFF.

CDR3 DNA sequence: TGTGCCAGCTCAAGCCGCAGGGGAGAAACTGAAGCTTTCTTT. It translates to CASSSRRGETEAFF. The chain couples TRBV2 to TRBJ1-1; tentative D call: TRBD1 (6 bases). The germline CDR1 and CDR2 sequences are SNHLY and FYNNEI. The ends were cut back, 8 bases at V and 5 bases at J, with 18 bases in the middle. This CDR3 comprises 14 residues.

The V and J genes are TRBV25-1 and TRBJ2-5, with D possibly matching TRBD2 (5 bases). CDR1 is MGHDK, CDR2 SYGVNS, per germline. The CDR3 totals 13 residues. V shed 4 bases and J shed 5 bases, with 11 bases lying between them. The CDR3 bases are TGTGCCAGCAGTGTAAGGCGCGGGGAGACCCAGTACTTC. Its translation: CASSVRRGETQYF.

This clone was seen more than once but under ten times. This chain joins TRBV27 and TRBJ2-7; D gene uncertain. Germline V gene lookup returns CDR1 MNHEY and CDR2 SMNVEV (reference sequence). Between the trimmed V and J ends, which lost 8 bases and 1 base, there was a span of 18 bases. The CDR3 totals 15 residues. CDR3 DNA: TGTGCCAGCCCAATGGCCATTTTGCCTTCCTACGAGCAGTACTTC. It specifies CASPMAILPSYEQYF.

This clone was detected only a few times. The chain combines TRBV29-1 with TRBJ2-7; D gene unclear. CDR3 length: 11 residues. V was clipped by 4 bases and J by 3 bases, with 7 bases between them. Germline V gene lookup returns CDR1 SQVTM and CDR2 ANQGSEA. The CDR3 nucleotides read TGCAGCGTTGGTGGGGTCTACGAGCAGTACTTC. Translation gives CSVGGVYEQYF.

This clone was seen a few times. The gene calls are TRBV27 and TRBJ2-5, with 11 nucleotides matching TRBD2. V lost 5 bases, J lost 1 base, and 6 bases stayed unmatched. Germline V CDR1 and CDR2: MNHEY, SMNVEV (reference sequence). This CDR3 comprises 16 residues. The CDR3 spells CASSPRLAGIQETQYF. The CDR3 DNA sequence: TGTGCCAGCAGTCCCAGACTAGCGGGAATCCAAGAGACCCAGTACTTC.

A few counts support this clone. The chain recombines TRBV5-4 with TRBJ2-3; TRBD1 agrees at 7 bases. The CDR3 has 15 amino acids. Germline values: CDR1 SGHNT, CDR2 YYREEE (reference sequence). V was clipped by 5 bases and J by 0 bases; unmatched bases: 6. The chain's CDR3 is CASSLTGISTDTQYF. The CDR3 DNA sequence: TGTGCCAGCAGTTTGACAGGGATAAGCACAGATACGCAGTATTTT.

The chain combines TRBV14 with TRBJ2-3; D is tentatively TRBD1 or TRBD2 (5 bases each). The CDR3 is 15 residues long. Germline values: CDR1 SGHDN, CDR2 FVKESK. Trimming stripped 4 bases from V and 4 bases from J, with 15 bases between. CDR3 sequence reads: CASSLEGRRSDTQYF. The CDR3, as DNA: TGTGCCAGCAGCCTCGAGGGGAGAAGGTCAGATACGCAGTATTTT.

The sample holds a few counts of this clone. The gene calls are TRBV7-3 and TRBJ1-1; D possibly corresponds to TRBD1 (6 bases). This CDR3 is 12 amino acids long. Deletions cut 5 bases from V and 7 bases from J, with 11 bases between. From germline, CDR1 is SGHTA and CDR2 FQGTGA. Here the CDR3 reads CASSLEQGEAFF. The CDR3 region has the DNA TGTGCCAGCAGCCTAGAACAGGGTGAAGCTTTCTTT.

The chain links TRBV29-1 to TRBJ2-4; a weak D match, TRBD1 (5 bases). The CDR3 is made up of 14 amino acids. CDR1 is SQVTM, CDR2 ANQGSEA, per germline. The ends were cut back, 5 bases at V and 0 bases at J, with 11 bases in the middle. The CDR3 region has the DNA TGCAGCGTTTCAAACAGGCTAGCCAAAAACATTCAGTACTTC. Its translation is CSVSNRLAKNIQYF.

The chain carries TRBV4-1 and TRBJ1-4; no reliable D call. The CDR3 covers 19 residues. Between the trimmed V and J ends, which lost 1 base and 4 bases, there was a span of 22 bases. CDR1 and CDR2 from the germline V gene are MGHRA and YSYEKL. CDR3 nucleotides: TGCGCCAGCAGCCAAGTGTTACGGCGAGCGGGAACGAATAATGAAAAACTGTTTTTT. Its protein is CASSQVLRRAGTNNEKLFF.

The chain links TRBV15 to TRBJ1-2; D is undetermined. Germline assignment: CDR1 LNHNV and CDR2 YYDKDF (reference sequence). Deletions cut 0 bases from V and 3 bases from J, with 8 bases between. The CDR3 has 14 amino acids. CDR3 sequence (DNA): TGTGCCACCAGCAGAGACCTTGGAGACTATGGCTACACCTTC. It is translated as CATSRDLGDYGYTF.

The CDR3 reads CASSGNRMNTEAFF. CDR3 nucleotide sequence: TGCGCCAGCAGTGGGAACAGGATGAACACTGAAGCTTTCTTT. V is TRBV10-2 and J is TRBJ1-1, with D possibly being TRBD1 (5 bases). Trimming pared 4 bases from V and 0 bases from J, leaving 9 bases between. The CDR3 covers 14 residues. Germline values: CDR1 WSHSY, CDR2 SAAADI.

This clone was observed a handful of times. The chain combines TRBV11-2 with TRBJ2-2; 10 bases are a match to TRBD2. Germline values: CDR1 SGHAT, CDR2 FQNNGV. The V and J ends lost 5 bases and 2 bases, in that order; junction bases with no gene match: 5. The CDR3 has 16 amino acids. The CDR3 nucleotides read TGTGCCAGCAGCAAACAACTAGCGGGAAACACCGGGGAGCTGTTTTTT. Translated: CASSKQLAGNTGELFF.

The chain links TRBV5-4 to TRBJ2-4, with 8 nucleotides matching TRBD2. CDR3 length equals 13 residues. With 1 base clipped from V and 10 bases from J, the junction kept 4 bases outside the gene matches. Germline CDR1 is SGHNT and CDR2 is YYREEE (reference sequence). CDR3 DNA sequence: TGTGCCAGCAGCTTGTGGGGGACTAGTATTCAGTACTTC. Encoded protein: CASSLWGTSIQYF.

The chain combines TRBV9 with TRBJ2-7, with a weak D call TRBD2 (5 bases). CDR1 and CDR2 from the germline V gene are SGDLS and YYNGEE. The ends were cut back, 3 bases at V and 0 bases at J, with 13 bases in the middle. The CDR3 totals 15 residues. Here the CDR3 DNA reads TGTGCCAGCAGCGCCGACCTAGCCGCCTCCTACGAGCAGTACTTC. It translates to CASSADLAASYEQYF. Supplemented by reference TRBV9 and TRBJ2-7, the full variable domain reads DSGVTQTPKHLITATGQRVTLRCSPRSGDLSVYWYQQSLDQGLQFLIQYYNGEERAKGNILERFSAQQFPDLHSELNLSSLELGDSALYFCASSADLAASYEQYFGPGTRLTVT.

This clone appeared a few times. The rearrangement joins TRBV28 to TRBJ1-5; the D gene is possibly TRBD1 (6 bases). CDR3 length: 15 amino acids. From germline, CDR1 is MDHEN and CDR2 SYDVKM. The germline V and J ends were trimmed by 2 bases and 10 bases, with 18 bases remaining between them. The CDR3 sequence is CASSLGYRVEGPQHF. The CDR3 nucleotides are TGTGCCAGCAGTTTAGGTTACAGGGTAGAGGGTCCCCAGCATTTT.

The chain recombines TRBV6-5 with TRBJ2-1, with D perhaps matching TRBD2 (6 bases). This CDR3 has 13 amino acids. CDR1 and CDR2 from the germline V gene are MNHEY and SVGAGI. Trimming cost V 5 bases and J 10 bases, with 15 bases left between them. The CDR3 protein is CASSNRDRGEQFF. Written as DNA, the CDR3 is TGTGCCAGCAGTAACCGGGACCGGGGGGAGCAGTTCTTC.

The rearrangement uses TRBV29-1 and TRBJ2-7; D possibly corresponds to TRBD1 (6 bases). Looked up from germline, CDR1 is SQVTM and CDR2 is ANQGSEA. This CDR3 is 13 amino acids long. V lost 3 bases and J lost 2, with 11 bases in between. CDR3 in amino acids: CSVDTGSTYEQYF. Here the CDR3 DNA reads TGCAGCGTTGATACAGGGTCAACCTACGAGCAGTACTTC.

This clone turned up a few times. This chain links TRBV13 with TRBJ2-3; a weak D match, TRBD1 (5 bases). The CDR3 is made up of 17 amino acids. Germline CDR1 reads PRHDT; CDR2 reads FYEKMQ (reference sequence). The germline V and J ends were trimmed by 5 bases and 1 base, with 19 bases remaining between them. This CDR3 reads CASSHKRSGLRTDTQYF. CDR3 coding DNA: TGTGCCAGCAGCCACAAACGTTCAGGGCTCCGCACAGATACGCAGTATTTT.

This clone has only a few counts. V gene TRBV5-1 combines with J gene TRBJ1-2; D is uncertain. The CDR3 extends over 15 amino acids. V lost 1 base and J 2 bases, leaving 12 bases between the germline ends. From germline, CDR1 is SGHRS and CDR2 YFSETQ. CDR3 nucleotides: TGCGCCAGCAGCTTGAGGCGGCTCGGGAACTATGGCTACACCTTC. Its protein product is CASSLRRLGNYGYTF. Drawing the rest from reference TRBV5-1 and TRBJ1-2, the complete variable domain is KAGVTQTPRYLIKTRGQQVTLSCSPISGHRSVSWYQQTPGQGLQFLFEYFSETQRNKGNFPGRFSGRQFSNSRSEMNVSTLELGDSALYLCASSLRRLGNYGYTFGSGTRLTVV.